This TCR beta chain was found in a study of shared clonotypes between healthy human individuals. Using immunoSEQ multiplex PCR, the repertoire was profiled, and TCRdb retains in-frame clones only, with some absent. The table shows some 660,000 clones, with 55% to 85% occurring only once. Naive CD4+ cells were CD45RA-selected; the remaining cells were memory. General observations from the study: Clonotype sharing among donors likely depends on sequencing depth.

This clone was counted a few times. What it binds is not known. This sequence originates from a woman aged 30 to 39 in good health. Specimen: memory CD4+ T cells sorted from blood. Subset denoted: CD45RA-negative fraction.

CDR3 DNA sequence: TGTGCCAGCAGCTCTATAACAGCAGCTGAGCAGTTCTTC. Encoded protein: CASSSITAAEQFF. V and J are TRBV7-9 and TRBJ2-1; D uncertain. Trimming took off 4 bases at V and 9 bases at J, with 13 bases between the two ends. There are 13 residues in the CDR3. Germline loops: CDR1 SEHNR, CDR2 FQNEAQ (reference sequence).